Listed below are T cell receptor beta chains from one sample, sequenced in a study of cytomegalovirus exposure and HLA in healthy donors. Profiling relied on immunoSEQ multiplex PCR, and the TCRdb table lists in-frame clones only, not all of them. In the table there are about 150,000 clones, approximately 68% of which are singletons. Sequencing was done on a sample of PBMCs. The receptors were gathered from a man in his 60s in good health and CMV-seronegative. CDR3s include the opening cysteine and the closing phenylalanine or tryptophan. Fields, in order: clone size, V gene, J gene, D gene, CDR3 DNA, CDR3 protein. A D gene is named only where the DNA matches it firmly. Clone size is given for some rows only: seen once, a few or many times, or a class if the clone is expanded.

abundance: few
v_gene: TRBV6-5
j_gene: TRBJ2-2
d_gene: NA
CDR3nt: TGTGCCAGCAGTCGACAGGCTCCGAACACCGGGGAGCTGTTTTTT
CDR3aa: CASSRQAPNTGELFF

abundance: NA
v_gene: TRBV30
j_gene: TRBJ2-1
d_gene: TRBD2
CDR3nt: TGTGCCTGGGGTGGTAGCGGGGGCAATGAGCAGTTCTTC
CDR3aa: CAWGGSGGNEQFF

abundance: few
v_gene: TRBV6-5
j_gene: TRBJ2-7
d_gene: NA
CDR3nt: TGTGCCAGCAGTTACTCTAGAAACGGTAACTACGAGCAGTACTTC
CDR3aa: CASSYSRNGNYEQYF

abundance: NA
v_gene: TRBV9
j_gene: TRBJ2-2
d_gene: NA
CDR3nt: TGTGCCAGCAGCGTAGGCGGGGCTGACACCGGGGAGCTGTTTTTT
CDR3aa: CASSVGGADTGELFF

abundance: NA
v_gene: TRBV19
j_gene: TRBJ2-7
d_gene: TRBD1
CDR3nt: TGTGCCAGTAGTAACCGGGACAGCACAAGCGAGCAGTACTTC
CDR3aa: CASSNRDSTSEQYF

abundance: NA
v_gene: TRBV29-1
j_gene: TRBJ2-3
d_gene: TRBD2
CDR3nt: TGCAGCGTTGAGGTAGGACTAGAGAGGAATTTT
CDR3aa: CSVEVGLERNF

abundance: NA
v_gene: TRBV10-3
j_gene: TRBJ2-1
d_gene: NA
CDR3nt: TGTGCCATCAGTGAGTCGACTGCGCGGAGCTCCTACAATGAGCAGTTCTTC
CDR3aa: CAISESTARSSYNEQFF

abundance: NA
v_gene: TRBV30
j_gene: TRBJ1-1
d_gene: NA
CDR3nt: TGTGCCTCGGGGAGGGGGGCGGACACTGAAGCTTTCTTT
CDR3aa: CASGRGADTEAFF

abundance: NA
v_gene: TRBV6-5
j_gene: TRBJ1-1
d_gene: TRBD1
CDR3nt: TGTGCCAGCAGTTTAAGGACAGGGGCTGAAGCTTTCTTT
CDR3aa: CASSLRTGAEAFF

abundance: few
v_gene: TRBV29-1
j_gene: TRBJ1-6
d_gene: NA
CDR3nt: TGCAGCGTTGGCGATCTTAATTCACCCCTCCACTTT
CDR3aa: CSVGDLNSPLHF

abundance: NA
v_gene: TRBV10-1
j_gene: TRBJ2-2
d_gene: TRBD1
CDR3nt: TGCGCCAGCCGGGACAGGGAACGGGACACCGGGGAGCTGTTTTTT
CDR3aa: CASRDRERDTGELFF

abundance: NA
v_gene: TRBV10-3
j_gene: TRBJ2-1
d_gene: TRBD1
CDR3nt: TGTGCCATCAGTACGGACAGGAGCTCCTACAATGAGCAGTTCTTC
CDR3aa: CAISTDRSSYNEQFF

abundance: NA
v_gene: TRBV4-3
j_gene: TRBJ2-3
d_gene: NA
CDR3nt: TGCGCCAGCAGCCAAGATCCTAGGGGAGATACGCAGTATTTT
CDR3aa: CASSQDPRGDTQYF

abundance: NA
v_gene: TRBV27
j_gene: TRBJ1-4
d_gene: TRBD1
CDR3nt: TGTGCCAGCGGTGGCCGGGCAGGGGGTGAAAAACTGTTTTTT
CDR3aa: CASGGRAGGEKLFF

abundance: NA
v_gene: TRBV29-1
j_gene: TRBJ1-5
d_gene: NA
CDR3nt: TGCAGCGTTGCAGGAAGCAATCAGCCCCAGCATTTT
CDR3aa: CSVAGSNQPQHF

abundance: NA
v_gene: TRBV27
j_gene: TRBJ2-1
d_gene: TRBD2
CDR3nt: TGTGCCAGCAGTTTATACGGACTAGCGGGGTTCTCGACCTGGGATGTTCAGTTCTTC
CDR3aa: CASSLYGLAGFSTWDVQFF

abundance: few
v_gene: TRBV7-8
j_gene: TRBJ2-6
d_gene: NA
CDR3nt: TGTGCCAGCAGCTTAGACCTGAGCTCTGGGGCCAACGTCCTGACTTTC
CDR3aa: CASSLDLSSGANVLTF

abundance: NA
v_gene: TRBV18
j_gene: TRBJ1-1
d_gene: NA
CDR3nt: TGTGCCAGCTCACCAATGGGAGCAACGGTAGGCACTGAAGCTTTCTTT
CDR3aa: CASSPMGATVGTEAFF

abundance: once
v_gene: TRBV7-2
j_gene: TRBJ1-1
d_gene: NA
CDR3nt: TGTGCCAGCAGCTTAAATATCCCCCGGGATTTGAACACTGAAGCTTTCTTT
CDR3aa: CASSLNIPRDLNTEAFF

abundance: NA
v_gene: TRBV12-5
j_gene: TRBJ2-2
d_gene: NA
CDR3nt: TGTGCTAGTGGCAACAACGCGGAGACCGGGGAGCTGTTTTTT
CDR3aa: CASGNNAETGELFF

abundance: NA
v_gene: TRBV19
j_gene: TRBJ1-3
d_gene: TRBD1
CDR3nt: TGTGCCAGTAGTAATGCGGGACAGAGAGGAAACACCATATATTTT
CDR3aa: CASSNAGQRGNTIYF

abundance: few
v_gene: TRBV5-4
j_gene: TRBJ2-3
d_gene: TRBD2
CDR3nt: TGTGCCAGCACCTCGGGAGGGGTTTCAACAGATACGCAGTATTTT
CDR3aa: CASTSGGVSTDTQYF

abundance: few
v_gene: TRBV30
j_gene: TRBJ2-3
d_gene: NA
CDR3nt: TGTGCCTGGAGTGTAGGAGGGAGCGCTTTCCTCACAGATACGCAGTATTTT
CDR3aa: CAWSVGGSAFLTDTQYF

abundance: NA
v_gene: TRBV10-2
j_gene: TRBJ1-1
d_gene: NA
CDR3nt: TGCGCCAGCAAGGGGGACGTTAGGTTGAACACTGAAGCTTTCTTT
CDR3aa: CASKGDVRLNTEAFF

abundance: few
v_gene: TRBV5-1
j_gene: TRBJ1-1
d_gene: NA
CDR3nt: TGCGCCAGCAGCTTGATAGAGGGAGACACTGAAGCTTTCTTT
CDR3aa: CASSLIEGDTEAFF

abundance: NA
v_gene: TRBV5-1
j_gene: TRBJ2-1
d_gene: NA
CDR3nt: TGCGCCAGCAGCAAGGGGGACGGCTCCTACAATGAGCAGTTCTTC
CDR3aa: CASSKGDGSYNEQFF

abundance: few
v_gene: TRBV28
j_gene: TRBJ1-1
d_gene: NA
CDR3nt: TGTGCCAGCCATCGTCGGGGGATTCTCGACACTGAAGCTTTCTTT
CDR3aa: CASHRRGILDTEAFF

abundance: few
v_gene: TRBV7-8
j_gene: TRBJ2-2
d_gene: TRBD2
CDR3nt: TGTGCCAGCAGCTTAGTAGGACTAGCGGGAGGTAACACCGGGGAGCTGTTTTTT
CDR3aa: CASSLVGLAGGNTGELFF

abundance: few
v_gene: TRBV5-6
j_gene: TRBJ2-1
d_gene: TRBD1
CDR3nt: TGTGCCAGCAGCCGGACAGGTAACAATGAGCAGTTCTTC
CDR3aa: CASSRTGNNEQFF

abundance: few
v_gene: TRBV10-3
j_gene: TRBJ1-1
d_gene: NA
CDR3nt: TGTGCCATCAGTGAGACAATGCGGACAGCCAGCACTGAAGCTTTCTTT
CDR3aa: CAISETMRTASTEAFF

abundance: once
v_gene: TRBV30
j_gene: TRBJ2-7
d_gene: TRBD2
CDR3nt: TGTGCCTGGAGCGCGGGACTAGCGGGGCCCTACGAGCAGTACTTC
CDR3aa: CAWSAGLAGPYEQYF

abundance: NA
v_gene: TRBV27
j_gene: TRBJ1-2
d_gene: NA
CDR3nt: TGTGCCAGCAGTCAGTCAGGGTCCTATGGCTACACCTTC
CDR3aa: CASSQSGSYGYTF

abundance: NA
v_gene: TRBV2
j_gene: TRBJ2-7
d_gene: NA
CDR3nt: TGTGCCAGCAGTGACACAGGGGGGGCCTACGAGCAGTACTTC
CDR3aa: CASSDTGGAYEQYF

abundance: few
v_gene: TRBV7-9
j_gene: TRBJ1-6
d_gene: NA
CDR3nt: TGTGCCAGCAGCTTAGAGAAGGAGTCACCCCTCCACTTT
CDR3aa: CASSLEKESPLHF

abundance: few
v_gene: TRBV28
j_gene: TRBJ2-7
d_gene: NA
CDR3nt: TGTGCCAGCAGCGCGGGGCAGGGTAGGTCGGAGCAGTACTTC
CDR3aa: CASSAGQGRSEQYF

abundance: NA
v_gene: TRBV6-1
j_gene: TRBJ2-7
d_gene: NA
CDR3nt: TGTGCCAGCATCAAACCCGGGACTCGAGGCGAGCAGTACTTC
CDR3aa: CASIKPGTRGEQYF

abundance: few
v_gene: TRBV11-1
j_gene: TRBJ2-3
d_gene: TRBD1
CDR3nt: TGTGCCAGCAGCCCCGACAGGGTACACACAGATACGCAGTATTTT
CDR3aa: CASSPDRVHTDTQYF

abundance: few
v_gene: TRBV28
j_gene: TRBJ2-7
d_gene: TRBD1
CDR3nt: TGTGCCACCGGACGGGGACAGAACTACGAGCAGTACTTC
CDR3aa: CATGRGQNYEQYF

abundance: NA
v_gene: TRBV14
j_gene: TRBJ2-1
d_gene: TRBD2
CDR3nt: TGTGCCAGCAGCCAAGCCCAGGGGACTAGCGGGAGTAGGTTCTTC
CDR3aa: CASSQAQGTSGSRFF

abundance: once
v_gene: TRBV10-3
j_gene: TRBJ2-7
d_gene: TRBD1
CDR3nt: TGTGCCATCAGTGAGCTAGACAGGGGGGGAGAGCAGTACTTC
CDR3aa: CAISELDRGGEQYF

abundance: NA
v_gene: TRBV7-8
j_gene: TRBJ2-7
d_gene: NA
CDR3nt: TGTGCCAGCAGATGGTGGGGGGGCGAAACTTACGAGCAGTACTTC
CDR3aa: CASRWWGGETYEQYF

abundance: NA
v_gene: TRBV5-4
j_gene: TRBJ1-4
d_gene: NA
CDR3nt: TGTGCCAGCAGCTTGGCGGGAGGCGGAGATGAAAAACTGTTTTTT
CDR3aa: CASSLAGGGDEKLFF

abundance: few
v_gene: TRBV11-3
j_gene: TRBJ2-3
d_gene: NA
CDR3nt: TGTGCCAGCAGTGAGGGGGGCACAGATACGCAGTATTTT
CDR3aa: CASSEGGTDTQYF

abundance: NA
v_gene: TRBV7-9
j_gene: TRBJ1-2
d_gene: NA
CDR3nt: TGTGCCAGCAGCTCAGGGATTAACTATGGCTACACCTTC
CDR3aa: CASSSGINYGYTF

abundance: NA
v_gene: TRBV29-1
j_gene: TRBJ2-7
d_gene: TRBD2
CDR3nt: TGCAGCGCCACACCCCGGGGGGGGGAATCCGAGCAGTACTTC
CDR3aa: CSATPRGGESEQYF

abundance: once
v_gene: TRBV9
j_gene: TRBJ2-7
d_gene: NA
CDR3nt: TGTGCCAGCAGCGTAGTCCCAGGGCCGCACGAGCAGTACTTC
CDR3aa: CASSVVPGPHEQYF

abundance: NA
v_gene: TRBV30
j_gene: TRBJ2-2
d_gene: TRBD2
CDR3nt: TGTGCCTGGAGTAGCGGAGCGGGAGGCTACACCGGGGAGCTGTTTTTT
CDR3aa: CAWSSGAGGYTGELFF

abundance: NA
v_gene: TRBV5-1
j_gene: TRBJ2-7
d_gene: TRBD2
CDR3nt: TGCGCCAGCAGCAGGAGGACTAGCTCCTACGAGCAGTACTTC
CDR3aa: CASSRRTSSYEQYF

abundance: NA
v_gene: TRBV19
j_gene: TRBJ1-1
d_gene: NA
CDR3nt: TGTGCCAGTACCCGAGGGGGGAACACTGAAGCTTTCTTT
CDR3aa: CASTRGGNTEAFF

abundance: NA
v_gene: TRBV10-1
j_gene: TRBJ1-1
d_gene: NA
CDR3nt: TGCGCCAGCAGTGACAGGACTCCTTACACTGAAGCTTTCTTT
CDR3aa: CASSDRTPYTEAFF